This TCR beta chain was recovered during a study of regulatory T cells in long-lasting Graves disease. About the research overall: Positivity for TSH receptor antibodies plus over 5 years of antithyroid drugs meant persistent Graves' disease.

Stated time point: persistent/refractory GD, antithyroid drugs over 5 years with positive TRAb. Researchers made the TCR library from RNA that was extracted from PBMCs. The guidelines of the American Thyroid Association were the basis for diagnosing Graves' disease. Construction of the TCR beta libraries employed iRepertoire HTBI primers in conjunction with Arm-PCR of CDR3 regions. TCRdb reanalysed the multiplex PCR reads using MiXCR and keeps one entry per CDR3 protein. The data show 400,000 to 500,000 distinct CDR3 sequences, with around a fifth seen just once and around an eighth held by the top ten. Findings of the study overall: The sample size was small, and this may have reduced accuracy.

In this sample, this clonotype turned up many times. No antigen is known for it. V gave up 6 bases and J gave up 2 bases; unmatched junction bases: 7. The CDR3 contains 14 residues. Germline CDR1 and CDR2: DFQATT and SNEGSKA (reference sequence). This specimen was peripheral blood mononuclear cells (PBMCs), taken when the disease was refractory, from a patient treated with antithyroid drugs. J is TRBJ2-7 and V is TRBV20-1, with TRBD2 identical over 10 bases. The TCR sequence derives from a female donor with Graves disease. The CDR3 loop reads CSATGLADAYEQYF. CDR3 DNA sequence: TGCAGTGCGACCGGACTAGCGGATGCCTACGAGCAGTACTTC.